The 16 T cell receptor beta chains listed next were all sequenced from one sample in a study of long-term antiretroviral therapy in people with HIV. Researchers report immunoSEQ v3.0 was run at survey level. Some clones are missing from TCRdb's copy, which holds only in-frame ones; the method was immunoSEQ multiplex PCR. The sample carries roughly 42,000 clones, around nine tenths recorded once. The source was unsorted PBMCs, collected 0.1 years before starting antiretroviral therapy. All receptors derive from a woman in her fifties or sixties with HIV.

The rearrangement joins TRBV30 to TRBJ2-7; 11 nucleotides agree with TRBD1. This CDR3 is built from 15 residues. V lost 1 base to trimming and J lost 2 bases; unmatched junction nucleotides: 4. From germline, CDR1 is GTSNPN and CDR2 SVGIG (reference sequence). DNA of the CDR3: TGTGCCTGGAGTGCCCCGGGACAGGGGGCCTACGAGCAGTACTTC. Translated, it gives CAWSAPGQGAYEQYF.

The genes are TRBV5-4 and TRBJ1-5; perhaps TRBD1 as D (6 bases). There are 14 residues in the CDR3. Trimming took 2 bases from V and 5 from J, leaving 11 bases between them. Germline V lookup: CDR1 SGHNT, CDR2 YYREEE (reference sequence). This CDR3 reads CASSLQGTDQPQHF. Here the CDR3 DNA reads TGTGCCAGCAGCTTACAGGGTACAGATCAGCCCCAGCATTTT.

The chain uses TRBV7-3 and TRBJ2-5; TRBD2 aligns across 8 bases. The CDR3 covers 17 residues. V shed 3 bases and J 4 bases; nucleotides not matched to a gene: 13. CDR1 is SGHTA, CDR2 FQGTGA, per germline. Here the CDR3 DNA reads TGTGCCAGCAGCTTCCGCGGGGGGCCGCCTTTGGGAGAGACCCAGTACTTC. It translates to CASSFRGGPPLGETQYF.

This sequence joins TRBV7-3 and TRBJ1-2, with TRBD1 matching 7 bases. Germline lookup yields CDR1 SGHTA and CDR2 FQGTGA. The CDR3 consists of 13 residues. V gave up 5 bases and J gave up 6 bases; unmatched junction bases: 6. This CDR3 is CASSLTGSDGYTF. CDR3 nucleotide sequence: TGTGCCAGCAGCCTGACAGGGAGTGATGGCTACACCTTC.

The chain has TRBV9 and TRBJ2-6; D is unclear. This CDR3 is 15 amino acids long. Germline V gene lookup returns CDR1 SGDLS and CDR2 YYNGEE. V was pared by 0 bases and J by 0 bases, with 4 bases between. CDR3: CASSVATSGANVLTF. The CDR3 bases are TGTGCCAGCAGCGTAGCGACCTCTGGGGCCAACGTCCTGACTTTC. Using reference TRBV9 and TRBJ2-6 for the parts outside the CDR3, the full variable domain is DSGVTQTPKHLITATGQRVTLRCSPRSGDLSVYWYQQSLDQGLQFLIQYYNGEERAKGNILERFSAQQFPDLHSELNLSSLELGDSALYFCASSVATSGANVLTFGAGSRLTVL.

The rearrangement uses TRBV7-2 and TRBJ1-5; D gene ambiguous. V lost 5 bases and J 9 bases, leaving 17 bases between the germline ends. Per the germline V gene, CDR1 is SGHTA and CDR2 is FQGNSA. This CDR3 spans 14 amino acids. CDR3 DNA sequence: TGTGCCAGCAGCCCCGGACCGGGTTTAAGGCCCCAGCATTTT. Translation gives CASSPGPGLRPQHF.

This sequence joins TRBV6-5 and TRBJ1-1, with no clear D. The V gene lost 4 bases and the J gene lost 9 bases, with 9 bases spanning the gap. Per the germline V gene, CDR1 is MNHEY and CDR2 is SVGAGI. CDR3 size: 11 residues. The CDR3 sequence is CASSSTTQAFF. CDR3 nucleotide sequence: TGTGCCAGCAGTTCTACCACCCAAGCTTTCTTT.

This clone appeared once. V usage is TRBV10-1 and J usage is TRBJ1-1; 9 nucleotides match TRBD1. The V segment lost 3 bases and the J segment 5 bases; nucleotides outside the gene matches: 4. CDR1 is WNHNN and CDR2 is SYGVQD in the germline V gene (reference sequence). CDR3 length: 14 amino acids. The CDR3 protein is CASSDGQGWTEAFF. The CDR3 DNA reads TGCGCCAGCAGTGACGGACAGGGGTGGACTGAAGCTTTCTTT.

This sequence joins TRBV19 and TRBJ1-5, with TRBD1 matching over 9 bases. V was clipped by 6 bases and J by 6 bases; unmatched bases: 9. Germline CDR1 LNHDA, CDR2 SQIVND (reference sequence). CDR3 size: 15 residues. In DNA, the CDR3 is TGTGCCAGTAGAATCTGGGACAGGGACGTTCAGCCCCAGCATTTT. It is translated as CASRIWDRDVQPQHF.

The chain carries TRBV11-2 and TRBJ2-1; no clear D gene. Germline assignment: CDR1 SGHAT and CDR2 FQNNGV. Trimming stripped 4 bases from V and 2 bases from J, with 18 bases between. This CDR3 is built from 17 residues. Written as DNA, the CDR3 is TGTGCCAGCAGCTACTATGTTTCCTCCCGCACCTACAATGAGCAGTTCTTC. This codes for CASSYYVSSRTYNEQFF.

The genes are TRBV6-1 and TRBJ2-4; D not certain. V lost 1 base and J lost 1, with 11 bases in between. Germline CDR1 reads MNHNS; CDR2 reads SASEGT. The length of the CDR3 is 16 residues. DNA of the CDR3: TGTGCCAGCAGTGAAGATGGAGATGGGGCCAAAAACATTCAGTACTTC. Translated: CASSEDGDGAKNIQYF.

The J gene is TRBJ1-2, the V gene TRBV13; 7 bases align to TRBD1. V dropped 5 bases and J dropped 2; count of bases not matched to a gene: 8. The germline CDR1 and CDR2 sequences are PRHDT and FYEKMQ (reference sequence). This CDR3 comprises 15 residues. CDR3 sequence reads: CASSLMRQGNYGYTF. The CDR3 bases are TGTGCCAGCAGCCTTATGAGACAGGGAAACTATGGCTACACCTTC.

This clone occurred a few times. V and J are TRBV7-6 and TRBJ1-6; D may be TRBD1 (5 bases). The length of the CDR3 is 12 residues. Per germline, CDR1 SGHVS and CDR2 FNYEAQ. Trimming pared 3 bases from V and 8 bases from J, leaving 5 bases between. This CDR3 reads CASSLGDSPLHF. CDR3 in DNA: TGTGCCAGCAGCTTGGGGGATTCACCCCTCCACTTT.

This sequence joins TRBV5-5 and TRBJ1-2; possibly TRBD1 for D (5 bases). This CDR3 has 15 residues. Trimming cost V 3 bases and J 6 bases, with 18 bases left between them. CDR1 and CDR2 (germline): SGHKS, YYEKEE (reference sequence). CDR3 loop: CASSSAGSQGDGYTF. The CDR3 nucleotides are TGTGCCAGCAGCTCCGCCGGGAGCCAAGGGGATGGCTACACCTTC.

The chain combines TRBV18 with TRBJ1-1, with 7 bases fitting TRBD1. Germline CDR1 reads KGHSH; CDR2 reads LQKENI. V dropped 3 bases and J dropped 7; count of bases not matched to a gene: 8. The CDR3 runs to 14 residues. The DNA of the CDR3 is TGTGCCAGCTCACCCGTCGACAGGGCTGGTGAAGCTTTCTTT. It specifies CASSPVDRAGEAFF.

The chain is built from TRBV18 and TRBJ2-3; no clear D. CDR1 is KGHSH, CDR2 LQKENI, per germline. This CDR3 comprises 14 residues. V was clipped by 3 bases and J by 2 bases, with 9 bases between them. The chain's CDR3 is CASSPVENTDTQYF. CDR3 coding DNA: TGTGCCAGCTCACCGGTAGAGAACACAGATACGCAGTATTTT. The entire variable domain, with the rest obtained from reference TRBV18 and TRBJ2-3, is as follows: NAGVMQNPRHLVRRRGQEARLRCSPMKGHSHVYWYRQLPEEGLKFMVYLQKENIIDESGMPKERFSAEFPKEGPSILRIQQVVRGDSAAYFCASSPVENTDTQYFGPGTRLTVL.